This TCR beta chain stems from a study of blood T cells in healthy people across ages. Alongside a J-beta primer mix, a sample-barcoded 5' primer served in a second PCR lasting roughly 7 to 11 cycles. In TCRdb, the 5' RACE reads were re-called with MiXCR into one record per CDR3 protein. The sample includes 1 million or so distinct CDR3 sequences, 40% to 45% seen only once; the top ten take 18%. The CDR3 spans 15 residues. Germline V gene sequence: CDR1 SGHVS, CDR2 FQNEAQ. V was clipped by 5 bases and J by 2 bases; unmatched bases: 7. This sequence joins TRBV7-8 and TRBJ2-7; 9 nucleotides match TRBD1. Sequencing was carried out using blood. The receptor comes from a woman aged 60-75 years in good health. The CDR3 nucleotides read TGTGCCAGCAGCCTCCGGGACAGGGCACCCTACGAGCAGTACTTC. Its protein is CASSLRDRAPYEQYF. Looking up the rest from reference TRBV7-8 and TRBJ2-7 gives the full variable domain: GAGVSQSPRYKVAKRGQDVALRCDPISGHVSLFWYQQALGQGPEFLTYFQNEAQLDKSGLPSDRFFAERPEGSVSTLKIQRTQQEDSAVYLCASSLRDRAPYEQYFGPGTRLTVT.